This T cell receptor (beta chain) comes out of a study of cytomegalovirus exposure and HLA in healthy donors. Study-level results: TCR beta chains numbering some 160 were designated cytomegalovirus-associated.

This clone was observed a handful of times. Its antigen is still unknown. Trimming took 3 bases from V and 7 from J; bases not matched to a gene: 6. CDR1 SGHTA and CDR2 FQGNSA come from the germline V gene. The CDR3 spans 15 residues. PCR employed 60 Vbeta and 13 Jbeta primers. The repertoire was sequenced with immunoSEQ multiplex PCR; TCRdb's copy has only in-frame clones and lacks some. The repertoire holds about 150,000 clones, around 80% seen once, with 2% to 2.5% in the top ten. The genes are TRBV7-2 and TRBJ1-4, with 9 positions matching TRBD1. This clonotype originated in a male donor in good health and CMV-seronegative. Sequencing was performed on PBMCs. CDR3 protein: CASSFAGTGSEKLFF. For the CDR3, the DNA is TGTGCCAGCAGCTTTGCTGGGACAGGGTCTGAAAAACTGTTTTTT.